These 28 T cell receptor beta chains were sequenced from one sample in a study of shared T cell receptors in the human thymus. Produced via immunoSEQ multiplex PCR; TCRdb's table is partial and in-frame only. The sample records hundreds of thousands of clones, around 87% being singletons. These same data were also listed under a study on human thymus T cells.

Sequencing was carried out using thymocytes. These TCRs come from a boy less than two years old with a congenital heart defect.

The genes are TRBV19 and TRBJ2-2; 12 bases map to TRBD2. Per germline, CDR1 LNHDA and CDR2 SQIVND (reference sequence). This CDR3 is built from 20 residues. The ends lost 7 bases at V and 1 base at J; junction bases unmatched: 16. In DNA form, the CDR3 reads TGTGCCAGTAAAGTGGTAGGACAGGAGACTAGCGGGGGGAACACCGGGGAGCTGTTTTTT. Translated: CASKVVGQETSGGNTGELFF.

The chain recombines TRBV10-2 with TRBJ1-6; 7 bases agree with TRBD1. Trimming cost V 8 bases and J 7 bases; bases outside gene matches: 17. Germline V gives CDR1 WSHSY, CDR2 SAAADI. CDR3 size: 17 residues. The CDR3 loop is CASDPDLPGQKNSPLHF. For the CDR3, the DNA is TGCGCCAGCGACCCAGACTTGCCGGGACAGAAGAATTCACCCCTCCACTTT.

The genes are TRBV11-2 and TRBJ1-6; TRBD1 matches at 8 bases. The V and J ends lost 1 base and 7 bases, in that order; junction bases with no gene match: 9. Germline CDR1 and CDR2: SGHAT and FQNNGV. This CDR3 region has 17 residues. The DNA of the CDR3 is TGTGCCAGCAGCTTAGCATTCTTTGGGACAGGCAATTCACCCCTCCACTTT. Its translation is CASSLAFFGTGNSPLHF. Full variable domain (rest looked up from reference TRBV11-2 and TRBJ1-6): EAGVAQSPRYKIIEKRQSVAFWCNPISGHATLYWYQQILGQGPKLLIQFQNNGVVDDSQLPKDRFSAERLKGVDSTLKIQPAKLEDSAVYLCASSLAFFGTGNSPLHFGNGTRLTVT.

The chain has TRBV11-2 and TRBJ2-7; 7 nucleotides agree with TRBD1. The germline V gene has CDR1 SGHAT and CDR2 FQNNGV. The CDR3 spans 15 residues. V trimming: 5 bases; J trimming: 1 base; junction bases outside the gene matches: 8. The chain's CDR3 is CASSDPDRVSYEQYF. The CDR3 DNA reads TGTGCCAGCAGCGACCCCGACAGGGTATCCTACGAGCAGTACTTC.

This clone was seen only once. This chain connects TRBV11-2 to TRBJ2-3; 8 bases match TRBD2. The CDR3 sequence is 18 residues long. The J segment lost 4 bases and the V segment lost 3 bases, leaving 15 bases of the junction unmatched. Germline V lookup: CDR1 SGHAT, CDR2 FQNNGV. CDR3 protein: CASSFVEPGLGVSDTQYF. The CDR3 DNA is TGTGCCAGCAGCTTCGTAGAACCGGGACTAGGTGTCTCAGATACGCAGTATTTT. The full variable domain, rest sourced from reference TRBV11-2 and TRBJ2-3, is EAGVAQSPRYKIIEKRQSVAFWCNPISGHATLYWYQQILGQGPKLLIQFQNNGVVDDSQLPKDRFSAERLKGVDSTLKIQPAKLEDSAVYLCASSFVEPGLGVSDTQYFGPGTRLTVL.

The rearrangement joins TRBV10-2 to TRBJ2-7; possible D gene TRBD2, 5 bases. This CDR3 comprises 12 residues. Germline values: CDR1 WSHSY, CDR2 SAAADI. The V end lost 7 bases, the J end lost 2 bases, and 9 bases lay between the germline ends. For the CDR3, the DNA is TGCGCCAGCACGCCGGGAACCTACGAGCAGTACTTC. Its protein product is CASTPGTYEQYF.

A note on this clone: The same CDR3 also results from other DNA sequences found in this sample. The V and J genes are TRBV7-9 and TRBJ1-1; 7 nucleotides match TRBD1. V gave up 1 base and J gave up 4 bases; unmatched junction bases: 3. Looked up from germline, CDR1 is SEHNR and CDR2 is FQNEAQ (reference sequence). The CDR3 runs to 14 residues. The DNA of the CDR3 is TGTGCCAGCAGCTTAGGACAGGGTAGCACTGAAGCTTTCTTT. This sequence encodes CASSLGQGSTEAFF.

This clone showed up just a few times. The chain links TRBV27 to TRBJ2-7, with a tentative D call TRBD1 (8 bases). Trimming removed 6 bases at V and 2 bases at J, with 17 bases between. The CDR3 contains 15 residues. The germline gives CDR1 MNHEY, CDR2 SMNVEV (reference sequence). CDR3 protein: CASRVTGGAPYEQYF. CDR3 nucleotides: TGTGCCAGCAGAGTTACAGGGGGGGCTCCCTACGAGCAGTACTTC.

The chain is built from TRBV19 and TRBJ2-7, with TRBD2 identical over 11 bases. Per germline, CDR1 LNHDA and CDR2 SQIVND (reference sequence). J lost 1 base, V lost 6 bases, and 14 bases had no gene match. The length of the CDR3 is 18 residues. The chain's CDR3 is CASSPNDGLAGLSYEQYF. The CDR3 DNA is TGTGCCAGTAGCCCCAATGATGGACTAGCGGGCCTATCCTACGAGCAGTACTTC. The full variable domain, in which reference TRBV19 and TRBJ2-7 provide the parts outside the CDR3, is DGGITQSPKYLFRKEGQNVTLSCEQNLNHDAMYWYRQDPGQGLRLIYYSQIVNDFQKGDIAEGYSVSREKKESFPLTVTSAQKNPTAFYLCASSPNDGLAGLSYEQYFGPGTRLTVT.

V gene TRBV19 combines with J gene TRBJ2-7, with TRBD2 matching over 10 bases. Germline V lookup: CDR1 LNHDA, CDR2 SQIVND (reference sequence). V gave up 4 bases and J gave up 5 bases; unmatched junction bases: 11. The CDR3 totals 16 residues. This chain's CDR3 is CASSKRFETSGHEQYF. Written as DNA, the CDR3 is TGTGCCAGTAGTAAGCGTTTCGAGACTAGCGGGCACGAGCAGTACTTC.

This chain links TRBV18 with TRBJ2-1; D is uncertain. Germline values: CDR1 KGHSH, CDR2 LQKENI. Between the trimmed V and J ends, which lost 0 bases and 5 bases, there was a span of 17 bases. The CDR3 runs 17 residues. CDR3 amino acids: CASSPPAQASFDNEQFF. Written as DNA, the CDR3 is TGTGCCAGCTCACCACCGGCGCAGGCGAGTTTTGACAATGAGCAGTTCTTC.

This chain connects TRBV25-1 to TRBJ1-4; 10 nucleotides match TRBD1. Germline V lookup: CDR1 MGHDK, CDR2 SYGVNS. This CDR3 region has 17 residues. With 1 base clipped from V and 7 bases from J, the junction kept 9 bases outside the gene matches. The CDR3 coding sequence is TGTGCCAGCAGTGAATTAGTGAGACAGGGGGCCGGTGAAAAACTGTTTTTT. It is translated as CASSELVRQGAGEKLFF.

Only a few counts were recorded for this clone. V is TRBV7-6 and J is TRBJ2-2; 7 positions agree with TRBD1. This CDR3 has 15 amino acids. The junction had 4 bases not matched to a gene; V was cut back by 1 base and J by 5 bases. Germline-derived CDR1 and CDR2 are SGHVS and FNYEAQ. The DNA of the CDR3 is TGTGCCAGCAGCTTAGACAGGGGCTGTACCGGGGAGCTGTTTTTT. Translating gives CASSLDRGCTGELFF. The whole variable domain, filled in from reference TRBV7-6 and TRBJ2-2, reads GAGVSQSPRYKVTKRGQDVALRCDPISGHVSLYWYRQALGQGPEFLTYFNYEAQQDKSGLPNDRFSAERPEGSISTLTIQRTEQRDSAMYRCASSLDRGCTGELFFGEGSRLTVL.

The chain joins TRBV5-1 to TRBJ2-1; 9 bases are shared with TRBD1. The CDR3 has 18 amino acids. V lost 6 bases and J lost 8; bases outside the gene matches: 21. Germline V gene lookup returns CDR1 SGHRS and CDR2 YFSETQ. The CDR3 sequence: CASIMGQGPTGTGYEQFF. Written as DNA, the CDR3 is TGCGCCAGCATAATGGGCCAGGGCCCCACCGGGACAGGGTATGAGCAGTTCTTC.

The rearrangement links TRBV4-1 to TRBJ2-7; 10 bases line up with TRBD2. The CDR3 totals 14 residues. V was pared by 4 bases and J by 3 bases, with 3 bases of the junction left unmatched. Germline values: CDR1 MGHRA, CDR2 YSYEKL. CDR3 nucleotides: TGCGCCAGCAGCCTCCGGACTAGCGGCTACGAGCAGTACTTC. Translated, it gives CASSLRTSGYEQYF.

The chain couples TRBV5-6 to TRBJ2-1; 8 positions agree with TRBD2. The CDR3 sequence is 18 residues long. The junction had 10 bases not matched to a gene; V was cut back by 0 bases and J by 2 bases. Germline-derived CDR1 and CDR2 are SGHDT and YYEEEE. CDR3 region: CASSLGGELADPYNEQFF. The CDR3 DNA follows: TGTGCCAGCAGCTTGGGGGGGGAACTAGCGGACCCCTACAATGAGCAGTTCTTC. The full variable domain, rest sourced from reference TRBV5-6 and TRBJ2-1, is DAGVTQSPTHLIKTRGQQVTLRCSPKSGHDTVSWYQQALGQGPQFIFQYYEEEERQRGNFPDRFSGHQFPNYSSELNVNALLLGDSALYLCASSLGGELADPYNEQFFGPGTRLTVL.

The DNA for the CDR3 is TGTGCCAGCAGCTTAATAGTATCGGTCGGGGGATTTGACTACACCTTC. Translation: CASSLIVSVGGFDYTF. The rearrangement joins TRBV7-9 to TRBJ1-2; D may be TRBD1 (5 bases). The CDR3 loop spans 16 amino acids. The V end lost 2 bases, the J end lost 10 bases, and 23 bases lay between the germline ends. CDR1 and CDR2 from the germline V gene are SEHNR and FQNEAQ (reference sequence).

The chain carries TRBV7-9 and TRBJ1-1; D call uncertain. The CDR3 totals 15 residues. Germline values: CDR1 SEHNR, CDR2 FQNEAQ (reference sequence). V gave up 11 bases and J gave up 5 bases, with 24 bases separating them. The chain's CDR3 is CAGAREVPLETEAFF. The CDR3 coding sequence is TGTGCCGGCGCTAGGGAGGTTCCCTTAGAGACTGAAGCTTTCTTT.

The rearrangement uses TRBV28 and TRBJ2-1; D possibly corresponds to TRBD2 (6 bases). The CDR3 has 15 residues. Germline-derived CDR1 and CDR2 are MDHEN and SYDVKM. V was cut by 3 bases and J by 6 bases, with 15 bases left in between. CDR3 in amino acids: CASSFVLAGINEQFF. CDR3 nucleotide sequence: TGTGCCAGCAGTTTTGTACTAGCTGGGATCAATGAGCAGTTCTTC.

V gene TRBV7-2 combines with J gene TRBJ1-5; 10 nucleotides line up with TRBD1. Germline V gene data show CDR1 as SGHTA and CDR2 as FQGNSA. This CDR3 comprises 16 residues. With 4 bases clipped from V and 3 bases from J, the junction kept 6 bases outside the gene matches. The CDR3 loop reads CASSYSGTGDNQPQHF. In DNA form, the CDR3 reads TGTGCCAGCAGCTATAGTGGGACAGGGGACAATCAGCCCCAGCATTTT.

This chain joins TRBV29-1 and TRBJ2-5, with TRBD1 matching 9 bases. CDR3 length: 16 amino acids. CDR1 SQVTM and CDR2 ANQGSEA come from the germline V gene. Trimming at V came to 3 bases and at J to 2 bases, leaving 10 bases not matched to a gene. Here the CDR3 DNA reads TGCAGCGTTGACCCCGACAGGGGGAGACTGCAAGAGACCCAGTACTTC. Protein sequence: CSVDPDRGRLQETQYF.

The V and J genes are TRBV19 and TRBJ2-5, with D possibly being TRBD2 (5 bases). Germline V CDR1 and CDR2: LNHDA, SQIVND (reference sequence). This CDR3 spans 15 amino acids. The V end lost 1 base, the J end lost 1 base, and 10 bases lay between the germline ends. Here the CDR3 DNA reads TGTGCCAGTAGTATAGCACCCGAGGGCCAAGAGACCCAGTACTTC. Its translation: CASSIAPEGQETQYF.

The gene calls are TRBV10-3 and TRBJ2-3, with TRBD1 matching 7 bases. V trimming: 5 bases; J trimming: 3 bases; junction bases outside the gene matches: 11. Germline CDR1 reads ENHRY; CDR2 reads SYGVKD. CDR3 length equals 16 residues. The CDR3, as DNA: TGTGCCATCAGTACCCAGGGACAGAAAACGACAGATACGCAGTATTTT. Amino acid sequence: CAISTQGQKTTDTQYF.

The rearrangement joins TRBV5-8 to TRBJ1-5; a weak D match, TRBD1 (5 bases). The CDR3 is 15 residues long. V lost 4 bases to trimming and J lost 0 bases, with 11 bases between them. Germline CDR1 is SGHTS and CDR2 is YDEGEE. The CDR3 sequence is CASSKQGYSNQPQHF. The CDR3 DNA sequence: TGTGCCAGCAGCAAGCAGGGTTATAGCAATCAGCCCCAGCATTTT.

V gene TRBV4-3 combines with J gene TRBJ1-2, with D possibly matching TRBD1 (5 bases). V shed 0 bases and J shed 4 bases, with 18 bases lying between them. Germline-derived CDR1 and CDR2 are LGHNA and YSLEER. CDR3 length equals 17 residues. CDR3 loop: CASSQDRTLGGSYGYTF. For the CDR3, the DNA is TGCGCCAGCAGCCAAGATCGCACTCTGGGGGGAAGCTATGGCTACACCTTC.

The V and J genes are TRBV7-9 and TRBJ2-7, with D possibly TRBD1 on 5 matching bases. The CDR3 spans 17 residues. Germline V gives CDR1 SEHNR, CDR2 FQNEAQ (reference sequence). The V end lost 1 base, the J end lost 0 bases, and 16 bases lay between the germline ends. The CDR3, as DNA: TGTGCCAGCAGCTTAGGGCAAAGACGGCAGGGCTCCTACGAGCAGTACTTC. This codes for CASSLGQRRQGSYEQYF.

The rearrangement uses TRBV18 and TRBJ2-1; TRBD2 matches 10 bases. Germline values: CDR1 KGHSH, CDR2 LQKENI. The CDR3 has 15 residues. Trimming at V came to 6 bases and at J to 7 bases, leaving 9 bases not matched to a gene. CDR3 sequence: CASSNGLAGVNEQFF. The CDR3 coding sequence is TGTGCCAGCTCCAATGGCCTAGCGGGAGTGAATGAGCAGTTCTTC. The whole variable domain, filled in from reference TRBV18 and TRBJ2-1, reads NAGVMQNPRHLVRRRGQEARLRCSPMKGHSHVYWYRQLPEEGLKFMVYLQKENIIDESGMPKERFSAEFPKEGPSILRIQQVVRGDSAAYFCASSNGLAGVNEQFFGPGTRLTVL.

The gene calls are TRBV21-1 and TRBJ1-3; TRBD1, the D gene given by the table, was not confirmed from the DNA. TRBV21-1 is tagged as a pseudogene. This CDR3 is 17 amino acids long. The CDR3 DNA follows: TGTGCCAGCAGCAAAGCGGGACAGGGGGACTCTGGAAACACCATATATTTT. It encodes CASSKAGQGDSGNTIYF.